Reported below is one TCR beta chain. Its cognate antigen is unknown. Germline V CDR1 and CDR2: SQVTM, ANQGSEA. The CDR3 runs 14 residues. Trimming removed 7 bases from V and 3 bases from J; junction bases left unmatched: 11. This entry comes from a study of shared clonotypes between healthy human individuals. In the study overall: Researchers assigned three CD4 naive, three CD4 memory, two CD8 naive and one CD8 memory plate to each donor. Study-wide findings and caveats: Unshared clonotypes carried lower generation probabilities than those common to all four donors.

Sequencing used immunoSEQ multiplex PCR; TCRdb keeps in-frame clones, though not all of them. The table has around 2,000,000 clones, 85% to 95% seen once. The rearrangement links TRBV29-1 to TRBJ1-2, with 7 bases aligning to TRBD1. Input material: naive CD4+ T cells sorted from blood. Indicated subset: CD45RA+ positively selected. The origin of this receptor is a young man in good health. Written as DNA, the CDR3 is TGCAGCGCCGGAGACAGGGAAGATTACTATGGCTACACCTTC. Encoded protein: CSAGDREDYYGYTF.